The 32 T cell receptor beta chains reported below all come from one sample, sequenced in a study of control samples from healthy donors and cancer patients. TCRdb keeps only in-frame clones here, not all; method: immunoSEQ multiplex PCR. This repertoire shows 50,000 to 65,000 clones, 90% found once; its top ten account for roughly 1.2%. What was sequenced was PBMCs. The receptors shown here come from a woman between 45 and 60 years old with colorectal cancer.

The chain carries TRBV6-6 and TRBJ1-1, with a weak D call TRBD1 (5 bases). CDR1 and CDR2 from the germline V gene are MNHNY and SVGAGI (reference sequence). Trimming pared 6 bases from V and 1 base from J, leaving 15 bases between. The CDR3 sequence is 15 residues long. The CDR3 DNA reads TGTGCCAGCAGCTACCCGGCCGGGACGAACACTGAAGCTTTCTTT. As protein: CASSYPAGTNTEAFF.

As regards this clone: The DNA is left out, because the CDR3 cannot be placed on it with certainty; the CDR3 is given as TCRdb lists it. This chain connects TRBV9 to TRBJ1-2. Germline CDR1 is SGDLS and CDR2 is YYNGEE. The CDR3 spans 12 residues, counting both ends. CDR3 loop: CASSVGGGTHTF.

The chain carries TRBV9 and TRBJ2-7; TRBD1 or TRBD2 may be the D gene (5 bases each). The CDR3 totals 15 residues. From germline, CDR1 is SGDLS and CDR2 YYNGEE. The V end was cut by 4 bases, the J end by 4 bases, with 18 bases between. The CDR3 region has the DNA TGTGCCAGCAGCCCCTTGACTACTAGGGGATACGAGCAGTACTTC. It codes for CASSPLTTRGYEQYF.

The V gene is TRBV6-5, the J gene TRBJ2-2, with D tentatively TRBD1 (5 bases). The germline CDR1 and CDR2 sequences are MNHEY and SVGAGI. Trimming shortened V by 4 bases and J by 12 bases, and 18 bases separated the two germline ends. The CDR3 consists of 14 residues. CDR3 sequence reads: CASSWGTAPRKLFF. CDR3 DNA sequence: TGTGCCAGCAGTTGGGGCACTGCCCCTCGGAAGCTGTTTTTT.

The V call is TRBV30, the J call TRBJ1-6; weak D call: TRBD1 (6 bases). V was clipped by 0 bases and J by 6 bases, with 9 bases between them. Germline CDR1 is GTSNPN and CDR2 is SVGIG (reference sequence). This CDR3 comprises 14 residues. In DNA, the CDR3 is TGTGCCTGGAGTGTCGGGACAACTAATTCACCCCTCCACTTT. Its protein product is CAWSVGTTNSPLHF.

Comments on this clone: This specimen includes other DNA sequences encoding the same CDR3. The chain recombines TRBV5-1 with TRBJ1-4, with TRBD1 as a possible D gene (5 bases). Per germline, CDR1 SGHRS and CDR2 YFSETQ. The CDR3 has 14 amino acids. Trimming took 4 bases from V and 0 from J, leaving 7 bases between them. The CDR3 here is CASSPGATNEKLFF. The CDR3 DNA sequence: TGCGCCAGCAGCCCGGGGGCAACTAATGAAAAACTGTTTTTT.

The chain employs TRBV9 and TRBJ2-3; TRBD2 is a possible D gene (5 bases). This CDR3 spans 15 amino acids. Trimming removed 4 bases from V and 6 bases from J, with 18 bases in between. CDR1 is SGDLS, CDR2 YYNGEE, per germline. CDR3 in DNA: TGTGCCAGCAGCTCACCGACGGTAGCGCGGGATACGCAGTATTTT. It encodes CASSSPTVARDTQYF.

CDR3 in DNA: TGCAGCGTTGTAGGGGAAGGGTCGGGTGGCTACACCTTC. It is translated as CSVVGEGSGGYTF. The chain has TRBV29-1 and TRBJ1-2; perhaps TRBD1 as D (5 bases). V was shortened by 4 bases and J by 7 bases, with 16 bases between the two germline ends. Germline V lookup: CDR1 SQVTM, CDR2 ANQGSEA. The CDR3 runs to 13 residues.

The V call is TRBV19, the J call TRBJ1-4; possible D gene TRBD1, 6 bases. Trimming shortened V by 5 bases and J by 13 bases, and 23 bases separated the two germline ends. The CDR3 has 15 amino acids. CDR1 is LNHDA and CDR2 is SQIVND in the germline V gene (reference sequence). The CDR3 DNA follows: TGTGCCAGTAGTCCCCGGACAGCTAACACCTTTGGACTGTTTTTT. Translating it yields CASSPRTANTFGLFF.

CDR3 coding DNA: TGTGCCAGTAGTATTTGGACAGGAGATCAGCCCCAGCATTTT. Translating gives CASSIWTGDQPQHF. The chain links TRBV19 to TRBJ1-5, with TRBD1 matching over 7 bases. J was trimmed by 5 bases and V by 3 bases; bases with no gene match: 4. There are 14 residues in the CDR3. CDR1 and CDR2 (germline): LNHDA, SQIVND (reference sequence).

This chain connects TRBV5-4 to TRBJ1-1; tentative D call: TRBD1 (5 bases). The CDR3 sequence is 14 residues long. Between the trimmed V and J ends, which lost 5 bases and 1 base, there was a span of 12 bases. Germline V gene data show CDR1 as SGHNT and CDR2 as YYREEE (reference sequence). The CDR3 nucleotides read TGTGCCAGCAGGCACATCACAGGGAACACTGAAGCTTTCTTT. Residues: CASRHITGNTEAFF.

The V gene is TRBV7-6, the J gene TRBJ1-1; possibly TRBD1 for D (6 bases). V was shortened by 5 bases and J by 1 base, with 20 bases between the two germline ends. Germline V gives CDR1 SGHVS, CDR2 FNYEAQ. CDR3 length equals 17 residues. The CDR3 coding sequence is TGTGCCAGCAGCCTTGACCGGGACACCGGAAAGAACACTGAAGCTTTCTTT. As protein: CASSLDRDTGKNTEAFF.

The rearrangement uses TRBV27 and TRBJ2-5; D is unresolved. This CDR3 region has 17 residues. The ends were cut back, 2 bases at V and 4 bases at J, with 20 bases in the middle. Germline CDR1 is MNHEY and CDR2 is SMNVEV (reference sequence). The CDR3 region has the DNA TGTGCCAGCAGTTTAGAGTATGGGGTTTCTAGTTTAGAGACCCAGTACTTC. Its translation is CASSLEYGVSSLETQYF.

This clone was found a few times. The CDR3 loop reads CASSFGLRGNQPQHF. The CDR3 region has the DNA TGTGCCAGCAGCTTCGGCCTAAGAGGCAATCAGCCCCAGCATTTT. The gene calls are TRBV5-5 and TRBJ1-5; D gene unclear. The CDR3 is 15 residues long. Germline CDR1 and CDR2: SGHKS and YYEKEE (reference sequence). With 2 bases removed from V and 2 bases from J, the gap between germline ends came to 11 bases.

The CDR3 spells CASSLFSDGNTEAFF. The CDR3 nucleotides read TGTGCCAGCAGCTTATTTAGTGACGGAAACACTGAAGCTTTCTTT. The gene calls are TRBV7-9 and TRBJ1-1; no clear D. The CDR3 length is 15 residues. The germline gives CDR1 SEHNR, CDR2 FQNEAQ (reference sequence). V lost 2 bases to trimming and J lost 2 bases, with 12 bases between them.

This clone has a handful of counts. This chain's CDR3 is CASSYVINQPQHF. The CDR3 nucleotides read TGTGCCAGCAGTTACGTGATCAATCAGCCCCAGCATTTT. The rearrangement joins TRBV6-5 to TRBJ1-5, with unresolved D. Per the germline V gene, CDR1 is MNHEY and CDR2 is SVGAGI. This CDR3 spans 13 amino acids. V was clipped by 2 bases and J by 3 bases, with 5 bases between them.

The chain links TRBV27 to TRBJ2-1; D is perhaps TRBD2 (6 bases). The V end was cut by 5 bases, the J end by 5 bases, with 7 bases between. Germline V gene lookup returns CDR1 MNHEY and CDR2 SMNVEV (reference sequence). This CDR3 has 12 amino acids. The CDR3 sequence: CASSGGDNEQFF. The DNA for the CDR3 is TGTGCCAGCAGTGGCGGGGACAATGAGCAGTTCTTC.

The chain joins TRBV5-1 to TRBJ2-3; 11 bases fit TRBD2. With V trimmed by 5 bases and J by 3 bases, 17 bases remained unmatched. Germline V CDR1 and CDR2: SGHRS, YFSETQ. This CDR3 is 19 amino acids long. This CDR3 reads CASRSSLTSGDQRTDTQYF. For the CDR3, the DNA is TGCGCCAGCAGATCAAGTTTGACTAGCGGGGATCAAAGGACAGATACGCAGTATTTT.

V and J are TRBV5-8 and TRBJ2-1; D unresolved. Germline values: CDR1 SGHTS, CDR2 YDEGEE. Trimming cost V 1 base and J 9 bases, with 14 bases left between them. The CDR3 has 14 amino acids. CDR3 region: CASSLPPSVGEQFF. CDR3 in DNA: TGTGCCAGCAGCTTGCCCCCGTCAGTTGGTGAGCAGTTCTTC.

The V and J genes are TRBV3-1 (or the pseudogene TRBV3-2) and TRBJ1-2, with TRBD1 matching 8 bases. CDR1 LGHDT and CDR2 YNNKEL come from the germline V gene (reference sequence). The CDR3 totals 15 residues. Trimming took 4 bases from V and 2 from J; bases not matched to a gene: 6. CDR3 DNA sequence: TGTGCCAGCAGCCTACTCGGGACAGGCAACTATGGCTACACCTTC. As protein: CASSLLGTGNYGYTF.

The CDR3: CASSFPRSAGDPNEQFF. The CDR3 bases are TGCGCCAGCAGCTTCCCTCGGTCGGCGGGAGACCCCAATGAGCAGTTCTTC. J is TRBJ2-1 and V is TRBV5-1; 7 nucleotides agree with TRBD2. Germline values: CDR1 SGHRS, CDR2 YFSETQ. V trimming: 2 bases; J trimming: 6 bases; junction bases outside the gene matches: 14. This CDR3 is built from 17 residues.

The gene calls are TRBV19 and TRBJ1-5, with 7 bases that match TRBD1. Germline V gene sequence: CDR1 LNHDA, CDR2 SQIVND (reference sequence). The CDR3 extends over 14 amino acids. V was clipped by 5 bases and J by 1 base; unmatched bases: 2. The CDR3 loop reads CASSGTVSNQPQHF. The CDR3, as DNA: TGTGCCAGTAGTGGGACAGTAAGCAATCAGCCCCAGCATTTT.

The rearrangement links TRBV5-1 to TRBJ2-1, with 13 bases aligning to TRBD2. Trimming took 4 bases from V and 7 from J; bases not matched to a gene: 8. In germline, CDR1 is SGHRS, CDR2 YFSETQ. The CDR3 is made up of 16 amino acids. The DNA of the CDR3 is TGCGCCAGCAGCCCGAGGACTAGCGGGAGTCGGAATGAGCAGTTCTTC. Translating it yields CASSPRTSGSRNEQFF.

This rearrangement joins TRBV9 to TRBJ1-3, with no clear D. CDR1 and CDR2 (germline): SGDLS, YYNGEE. V was trimmed by 5 bases and J by 0 bases, leaving 12 bases between them. CDR3 length equals 15 residues. The CDR3 loop reads CASSPFLGSGNTIYF. CDR3 in DNA: TGTGCCAGCAGTCCATTCCTGGGCTCTGGAAACACCATATATTTT.

This clone showed up just once. The chain is built from TRBV5-1 and TRBJ2-7; D possibly corresponds to TRBD2 (5 bases). The CDR3 extends over 15 amino acids. CDR1 is SGHRS, CDR2 YFSETQ, per germline. Trimming took off 4 bases at V and 3 bases at J, with 17 bases between the two ends. The CDR3, as DNA: TGCGCCAGCAGCCTCCTGAGCGGAGCGCACTACGAGCAGTACTTC. This translates into CASSLLSGAHYEQYF.

The CDR3 protein is CAISESQTGEGYGYTF. The CDR3 bases are TGTGCCATCAGTGAGTCGCAAACAGGGGAAGGGTATGGCTACACCTTC. J is TRBJ1-2 and V is TRBV10-3; 7 nucleotides line up with TRBD1. The CDR3 runs 16 residues. Per germline, CDR1 ENHRY and CDR2 SYGVKD. J was trimmed by 5 bases and V by 0 bases; bases with no gene match: 9.

The rearrangement uses TRBV6-1 and TRBJ1-4; unclear D gene. Per germline, CDR1 MNHNS and CDR2 SASEGT. The CDR3 totals 14 residues. V was pared by 3 bases and J by 8 bases, with 13 bases between. The chain's CDR3 is CASSDSKDGEKLFF. CDR3 nucleotide sequence: TGTGCCAGCAGTGATTCTAAGGATGGCGAAAAACTGTTTTTT.

This clone was observed a single time. The rearrangement links TRBV3-1 (or the pseudogene TRBV3-2) to TRBJ2-1; 8 bases fit TRBD2. Germline CDR1 LGHDT, CDR2 YNNKEL (reference sequence). V gave up 4 bases and J gave up 3 bases; unmatched junction bases: 11. This CDR3 has 17 amino acids. The DNA of the CDR3 is TGTGCCAGCAGCCGTCCGGCGGTAGCGGGGTACTACAATGAGCAGTTCTTC. It is translated as CASSRPAVAGYYNEQFF.

The rearrangement joins TRBV5-1 to TRBJ2-1; D remains ambiguous. The V and J ends lost 4 bases and 8 bases respectively, with 10 bases between them. The CDR3 has 12 residues. Looked up from germline, CDR1 is SGHRS and CDR2 is YFSETQ. The CDR3 reads CASSPTPDEQFF. The CDR3 DNA sequence: TGCGCCAGCAGCCCTACACCGGATGAGCAGTTCTTC.

The chain uses TRBV11-2 and TRBJ2-4; D is undetermined. Deletions cut 1 base from V and 0 bases from J, with 10 bases between. Germline assignment: CDR1 SGHAT and CDR2 FQNNGV. CDR3 size: 16 residues. As DNA, the CDR3 is TGTGCCAGCAGCTTAGTGGTGGGGAAAGCCAAAAACATTCAGTACTTC. This gives the protein CASSLVVGKAKNIQYF.

The chain combines TRBV2 with TRBJ2-7; D uncertain. This CDR3 is built from 11 residues. Germline loops: CDR1 SNHLY, CDR2 FYNNEI. Between the trimmed V and J ends, which lost 1 base and 6 bases, there was a span of 4 bases. DNA of the CDR3: TGTGCCAGCAGTGAAGACGGCGAGCAGTACTTC. Translating gives CASSEDGEQYF.

The chain recombines TRBV7-8 with TRBJ2-1; TRBD2 matches at 10 bases. V lost 4 bases, J lost 2 bases, and 8 bases stayed unmatched. CDR1 and CDR2 from the germline V gene are SGHVS and FQNEAQ. The CDR3 is 17 amino acids. DNA of the CDR3: TGTGCCAGCAGCTCCCTCTTCAGCGGGAGGGCCTACAATGAGCAGTTCTTC. Translation: CASSSLFSGRAYNEQFF.